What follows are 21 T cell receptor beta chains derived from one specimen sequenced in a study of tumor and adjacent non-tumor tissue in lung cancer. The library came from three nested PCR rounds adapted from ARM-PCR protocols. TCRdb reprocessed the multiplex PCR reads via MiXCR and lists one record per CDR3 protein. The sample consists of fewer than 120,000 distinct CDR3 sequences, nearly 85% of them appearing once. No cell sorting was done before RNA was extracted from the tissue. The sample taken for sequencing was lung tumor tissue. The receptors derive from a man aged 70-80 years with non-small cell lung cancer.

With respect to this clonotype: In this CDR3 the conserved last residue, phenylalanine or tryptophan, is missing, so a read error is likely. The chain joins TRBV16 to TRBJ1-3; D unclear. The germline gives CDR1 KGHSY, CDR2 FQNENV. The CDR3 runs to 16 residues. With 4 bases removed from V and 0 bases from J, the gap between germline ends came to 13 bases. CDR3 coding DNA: TGTGCCAGCAGCCCTCAAAACGCAGGCTCTGGAAACACCATATATATT. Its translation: CASSPQNAGSGNTIYI.

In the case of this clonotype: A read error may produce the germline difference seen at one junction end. The CDR3 DNA is TGTCCCAGCATCGGGCTAGAGGGAGTGGTGGAGACCCAGTACTTC. This encodes CPSIGLEGVVETQYF. V and J are TRBV12-3 or TRBV12-4 and TRBJ2-5; D possibly corresponds to TRBD2 (5 bases). This CDR3 comprises 15 residues.

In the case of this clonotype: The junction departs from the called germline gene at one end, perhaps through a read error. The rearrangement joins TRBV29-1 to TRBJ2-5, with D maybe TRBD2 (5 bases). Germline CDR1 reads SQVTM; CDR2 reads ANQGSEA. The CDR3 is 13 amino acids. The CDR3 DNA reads TGTAGCGTGGCCGACACGTTCCAAGGGATCAAGTACTTC. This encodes CSVADTFQGIKYF.

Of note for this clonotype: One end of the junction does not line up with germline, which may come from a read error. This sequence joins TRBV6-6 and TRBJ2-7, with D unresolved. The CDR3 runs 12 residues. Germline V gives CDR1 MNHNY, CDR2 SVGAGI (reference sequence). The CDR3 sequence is CANAPVSYEQYF. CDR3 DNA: TGTGCCAACGCGCCTGTCTCCTACGAGCAGTACTTT.

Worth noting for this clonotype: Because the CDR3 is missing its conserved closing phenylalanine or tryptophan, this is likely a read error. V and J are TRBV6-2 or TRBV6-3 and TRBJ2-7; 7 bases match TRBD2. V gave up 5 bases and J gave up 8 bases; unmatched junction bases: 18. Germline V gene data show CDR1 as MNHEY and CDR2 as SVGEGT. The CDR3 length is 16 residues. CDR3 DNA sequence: TGTGCCAGCAGTGCCTGGAGGGACTTGCGGGAGTATAAGCAGTACTTA. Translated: CASSAWRDLREYKQYL.

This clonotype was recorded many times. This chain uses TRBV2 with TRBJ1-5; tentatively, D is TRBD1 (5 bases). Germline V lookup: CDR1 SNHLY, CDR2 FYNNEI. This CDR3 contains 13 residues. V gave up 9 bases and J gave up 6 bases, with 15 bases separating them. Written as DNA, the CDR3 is TGTGCCAGTACAGAGGTGAGGGGTCAGCCCCAGCATTTT. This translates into CASTEVRGQPQHF. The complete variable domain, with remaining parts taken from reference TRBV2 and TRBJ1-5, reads EPEVTQTPSHQVTQMGQEVILRCVPISNHLYFYWYRQILGQKVEFLVSFYNNEISEKSEIFDDQFSVERPDGSNFTLKIRSTKLEDSAMYFCASTEVRGQPQHFGDGTRLSIL.

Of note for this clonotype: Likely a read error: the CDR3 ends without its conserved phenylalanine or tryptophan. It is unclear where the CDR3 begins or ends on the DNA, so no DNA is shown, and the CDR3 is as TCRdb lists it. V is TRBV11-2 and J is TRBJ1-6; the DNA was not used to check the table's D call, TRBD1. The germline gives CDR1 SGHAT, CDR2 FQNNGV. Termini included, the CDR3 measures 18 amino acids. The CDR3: CASSPRTGGSCYSSPIHS.

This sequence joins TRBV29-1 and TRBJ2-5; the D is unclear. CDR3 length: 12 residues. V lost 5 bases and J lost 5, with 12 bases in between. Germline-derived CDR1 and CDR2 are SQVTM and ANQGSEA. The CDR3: CSVPPGVETQYF. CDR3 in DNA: TGCAGCGTTCCTCCTGGAGTCGAGACCCAGTACTTC.

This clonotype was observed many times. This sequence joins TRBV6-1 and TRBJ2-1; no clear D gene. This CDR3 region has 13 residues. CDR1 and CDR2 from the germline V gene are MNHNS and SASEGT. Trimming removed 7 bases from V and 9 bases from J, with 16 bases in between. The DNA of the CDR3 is TGTGCCAGCATCGGTAACTCCCTGCGTGAGCAGTTCTTC. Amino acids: CASIGNSLREQFF.

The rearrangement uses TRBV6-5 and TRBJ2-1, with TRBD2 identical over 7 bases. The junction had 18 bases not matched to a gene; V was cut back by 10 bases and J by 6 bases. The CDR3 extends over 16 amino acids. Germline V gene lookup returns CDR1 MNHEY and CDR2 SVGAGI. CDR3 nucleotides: TGTGCCAACAATTACGTAGGCGGGAGAAGGGGCAATGAGCAGTTCTTC. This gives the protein CANNYVGGRRGNEQFF.

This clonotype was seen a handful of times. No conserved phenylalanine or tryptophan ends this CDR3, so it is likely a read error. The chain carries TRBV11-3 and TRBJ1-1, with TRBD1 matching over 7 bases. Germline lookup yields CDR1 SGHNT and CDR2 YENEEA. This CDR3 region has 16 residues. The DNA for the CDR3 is TGTACCAGCAGTTTCCGGGACAGAACCCTGAACACTGAAGCTTTCCTT. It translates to CTSSFRDRTLNTEAFL.

This CDR3 reads CVSRGDSRYNSPLHF. The CDR3 nucleotides read TGTGTCAGTAGGGGGGACAGCCGCTATAATTCACCCCTCCACTTT. This chain connects TRBV6-1 to TRBJ1-6, with TRBD1 matching over 7 bases. Germline V gene data show CDR1 as MNHNS and CDR2 as SASEGT. The CDR3 has 15 residues.

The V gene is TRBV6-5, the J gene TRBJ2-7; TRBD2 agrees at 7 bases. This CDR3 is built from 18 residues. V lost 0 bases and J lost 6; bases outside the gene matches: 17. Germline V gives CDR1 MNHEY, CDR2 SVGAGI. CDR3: CASSYSGLAEPQGSEQYF. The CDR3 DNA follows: TGTGCCAGCAGTTACTCTGGGCTAGCGGAACCCCAAGGGTCCGAGCAGTACTTC.

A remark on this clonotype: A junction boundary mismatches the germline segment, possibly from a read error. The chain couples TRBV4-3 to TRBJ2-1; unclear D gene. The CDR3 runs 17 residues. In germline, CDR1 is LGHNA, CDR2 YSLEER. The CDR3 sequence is CASSLDPAGAEYNEQLF. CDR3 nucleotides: TGCGCCAGCAGCCTGGACCCAGCTGGAGCTGAATATAATGAGCAGTTGTTC.

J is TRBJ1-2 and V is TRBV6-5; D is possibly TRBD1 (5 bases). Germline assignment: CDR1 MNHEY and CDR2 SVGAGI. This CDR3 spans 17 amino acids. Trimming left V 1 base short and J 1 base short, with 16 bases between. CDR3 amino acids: CASSYLRGGGVNYGYTF. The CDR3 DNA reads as TGTGCCAGCAGTTACTTACGGGGTGGGGGAGTTAACTATGGCTACACCTTC.

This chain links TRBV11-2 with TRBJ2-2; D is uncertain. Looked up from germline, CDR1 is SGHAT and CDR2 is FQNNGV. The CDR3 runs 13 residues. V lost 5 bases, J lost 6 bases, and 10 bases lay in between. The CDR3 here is CASSLVGSGELFF. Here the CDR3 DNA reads TGTGCCAGCAGCCTGGTCGGCTCCGGGGAGCTGTTTTTT.

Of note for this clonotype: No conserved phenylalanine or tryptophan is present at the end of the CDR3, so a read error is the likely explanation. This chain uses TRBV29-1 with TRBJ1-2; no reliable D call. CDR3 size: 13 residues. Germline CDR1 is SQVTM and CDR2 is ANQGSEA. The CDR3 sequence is CSIPQTGAYDYTL. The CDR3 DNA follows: TGCAGCATTCCCCAGACGGGAGCCTATGACTACACCTTG.

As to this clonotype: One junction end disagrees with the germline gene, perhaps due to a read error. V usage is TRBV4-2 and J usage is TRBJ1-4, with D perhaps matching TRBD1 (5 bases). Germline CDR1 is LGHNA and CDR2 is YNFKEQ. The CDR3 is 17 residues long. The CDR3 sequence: CTSNQVPLGVSNEKLFF. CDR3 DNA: TGTACCAGCAACCAGGTACCGTTGGGGGTATCTAATGAAAAACTGTTTTTT.

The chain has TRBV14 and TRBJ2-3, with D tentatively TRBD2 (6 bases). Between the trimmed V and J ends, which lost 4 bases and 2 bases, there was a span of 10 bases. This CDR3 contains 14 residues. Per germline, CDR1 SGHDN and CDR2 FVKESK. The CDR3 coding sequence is TGTGCCAGCAGCCTCCGGGAGTTCACAGATACGCAGTATTTT. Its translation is CASSLREFTDTQYF.

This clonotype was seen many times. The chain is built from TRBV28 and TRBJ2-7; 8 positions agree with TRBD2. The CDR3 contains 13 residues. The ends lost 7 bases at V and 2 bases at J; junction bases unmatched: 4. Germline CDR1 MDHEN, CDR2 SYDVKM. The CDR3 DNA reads TGTGCCAGCAAAGGCGGGGGGCCCTACGAGCAGTACTTC. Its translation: CASKGGGPYEQYF.

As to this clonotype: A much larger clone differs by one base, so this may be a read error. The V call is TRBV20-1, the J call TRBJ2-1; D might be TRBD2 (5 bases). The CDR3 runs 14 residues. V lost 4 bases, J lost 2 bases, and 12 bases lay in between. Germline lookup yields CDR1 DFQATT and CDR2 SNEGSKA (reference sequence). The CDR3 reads CSATGLAAYNEQFF. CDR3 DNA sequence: TGCAGTGCTACTGGCCTAGCTGCCTACAATGAGCAGTTCTTC.